Included here is one T cell receptor (beta chain) sequence, with context. Its matching antigen is unknown. Measured with immunoSEQ multiplex PCR; TCRdb has only the in-frame clones, and not every one. The profile shows some 95,000 clones, roughly 88% of them singletons. The data stem from a study of T cell responses to AZD1222 COVID-19 vaccine. Regarding the study as a whole: White British people made up most donors, females outnumbered males, and clonal diversity was possibly underestimated.

The sequence derives from an adult who received the AZD1222 COVID-19 vaccine. This sample comprised peripheral blood, obtained 28 days after the second AZD1222 dose.

The CDR3 sequence is CASSGPGRGPSYNEQFF. In DNA form, the CDR3 reads TGTGCCAGCAGCGGGCCAGGGCGGGGGCCATCCTACAATGAGCAGTTCTTC. This sequence joins TRBV9 and TRBJ2-1; maybe TRBD2 (7 bases). CDR3 length: 17 residues. Trimming stripped 3 bases from V and 1 base from J, with 17 bases between. Germline V gene lookup returns CDR1 SGDLS and CDR2 YYNGEE.